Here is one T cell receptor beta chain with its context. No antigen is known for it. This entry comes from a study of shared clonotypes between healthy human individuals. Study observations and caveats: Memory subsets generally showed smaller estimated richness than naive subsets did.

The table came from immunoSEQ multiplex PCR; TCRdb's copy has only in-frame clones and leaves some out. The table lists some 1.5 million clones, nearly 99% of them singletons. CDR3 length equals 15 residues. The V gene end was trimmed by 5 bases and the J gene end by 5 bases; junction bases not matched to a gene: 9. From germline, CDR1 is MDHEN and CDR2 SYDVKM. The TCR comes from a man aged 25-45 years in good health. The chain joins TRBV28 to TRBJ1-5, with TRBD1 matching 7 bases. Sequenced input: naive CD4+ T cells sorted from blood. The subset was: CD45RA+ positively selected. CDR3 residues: CASSPQGSRHQPQHF. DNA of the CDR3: TGTGCCAGCAGTCCACAGGGGTCGCGTCATCAGCCCCAGCATTTT.